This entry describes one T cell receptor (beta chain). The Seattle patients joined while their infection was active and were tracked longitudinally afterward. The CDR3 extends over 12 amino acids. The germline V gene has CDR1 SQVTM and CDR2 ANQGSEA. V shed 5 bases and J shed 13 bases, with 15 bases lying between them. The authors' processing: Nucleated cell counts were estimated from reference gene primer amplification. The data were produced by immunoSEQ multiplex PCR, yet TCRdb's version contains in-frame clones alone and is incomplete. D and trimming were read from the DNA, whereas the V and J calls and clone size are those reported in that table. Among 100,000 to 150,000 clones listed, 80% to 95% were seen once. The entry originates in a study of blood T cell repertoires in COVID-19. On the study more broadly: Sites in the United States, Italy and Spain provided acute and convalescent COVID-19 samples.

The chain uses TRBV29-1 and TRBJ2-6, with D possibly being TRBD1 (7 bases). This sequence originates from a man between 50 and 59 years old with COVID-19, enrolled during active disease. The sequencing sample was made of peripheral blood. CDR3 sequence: CSVTGDRGVLTF. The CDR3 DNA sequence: TGCAGCGTTACAGGGGACCGGGGGGTCCTGACTTTC.